The entry below gives a single T cell receptor (beta chain) sequence along with its context. Its antigen is still unknown. The entry originates in a study of cytomegalovirus exposure and HLA in healthy donors. Overall study findings and caveats: A prior analysis recorded that most TCR beta V segments were productive about 87% or about 30% of the time. A later analysis found most CMV-associated TCR beta chains apparently HLA-restricted.

The CDR3 covers 15 residues. Per germline, CDR1 MNHEY and CDR2 SMNVEV (reference sequence). The ends were cut back, 2 bases at V and 2 bases at J, with 13 bases in the middle. PCR amplification relied on 60 Vbeta primers (plus 13 Jbeta primers). Sequencing used immunoSEQ multiplex PCR; TCRdb keeps in-frame clones, though not all of them. The sample consists of under 200,000 clones, less than 90% of them appearing once. The chain carries TRBV27 and TRBJ2-7; no reliable D call. The sample taken for sequencing was PBMCs. The TCR comes from a boy aged 2 to 10 in good health and CMV-seronegative. CDR3 nucleotides: TGTGCCAGCAGTTTAAGAGGTGGGTCCCCCTACGAGCAGTACTTC. Its protein is CASSLRGGSPYEQYF.